These 18 T cell receptor beta chains share one sample of origin, sequenced in a study of blood T cell repertoires in COVID-19. Data came from immunoSEQ multiplex PCR; TCRdb stores just in-frame clones and leaves some out. The sample lists roughly 100,000 clones, about 90% occurring once. The sequenced sample consisted of peripheral blood. All receptors derive from a human donor in a cohort sampled during active COVID-19.

This clone appeared a single time. This chain uses TRBV5-6 with TRBJ2-1; TRBD2 is a possible D gene (6 bases). This CDR3 is 15 amino acids long. Germline CDR1 reads SGHDT; CDR2 reads YYEEEE. The ends were cut back, 2 bases at V and 5 bases at J, with 14 bases in the middle. The CDR3 spells CASSFGGYQHNEQFF. The CDR3 region has the DNA TGTGCCAGCAGCTTCGGAGGGTATCAGCACAATGAGCAGTTCTTC. The full variable domain, in which reference TRBV5-6 and TRBJ2-1 provide the parts outside the CDR3, is DAGVTQSPTHLIKTRGQQVTLRCSPKSGHDTVSWYQQALGQGPQFIFQYYEEEERQRGNFPDRFSGHQFPNYSSELNVNALLLGDSALYLCASSFGGYQHNEQFFGPGTRLTVL.

The chain is built from TRBV9 and TRBJ1-1; D remains ambiguous. This CDR3 comprises 15 residues. Germline CDR1 SGDLS, CDR2 YYNGEE. Trimming removed 0 bases at V and 2 bases at J, with 11 bases between. The CDR3 here is CASSVEAARNTEAFF. CDR3 nucleotides: TGTGCCAGCAGCGTAGAGGCGGCCAGAAACACTGAAGCTTTCTTT.

V gene TRBV29-1 combines with J gene TRBJ2-3; 9 bases match TRBD1. J lost 2 bases, V lost 3 bases, and 6 bases had no gene match. CDR1 and CDR2 from the germline V gene are SQVTM and ANQGSEA. The CDR3 has 15 residues. Written as DNA, the CDR3 is TGCAGCGTTGAGACCGGGACAGGGATCACAGATACGCAGTATTTT. This sequence encodes CSVETGTGITDTQYF.

The genes are TRBV9 and TRBJ2-3, with TRBD1 identical over 11 bases. Per germline, CDR1 SGDLS and CDR2 YYNGEE. The CDR3 totals 17 residues. V dropped 4 bases and J dropped 3; count of bases not matched to a gene: 10. The CDR3 protein is CASSLFAGTGGTDTQYF. CDR3 nucleotide sequence: TGTGCCAGCAGCTTATTCGCCGGGACAGGGGGGACAGATACGCAGTATTTT. Together with reference TRBV9 and TRBJ2-3, the CDR3 gives the full variable domain: DSGVTQTPKHLITATGQRVTLRCSPRSGDLSVYWYQQSLDQGLQFLIQYYNGEERAKGNILERFSAQQFPDLHSELNLSSLELGDSALYFCASSLFAGTGGTDTQYFGPGTRLTVL.

The chain carries TRBV5-5 and TRBJ2-7, with TRBD1 matching 7 bases. This CDR3 has 14 residues. The junction had 3 bases not matched to a gene; V was cut back by 0 bases and J by 3 bases. The V gene's germline CDR1 is SGHKS and CDR2 YYEKEE (reference sequence). The CDR3 sequence is CASSLGTGIYEQYF. The CDR3 nucleotides read TGTGCCAGCAGCTTGGGGACAGGTATCTACGAGCAGTACTTC.

The chain is built from TRBV3-1 (or the pseudogene TRBV3-2) and TRBJ1-6, with a tentative D call TRBD1 (5 bases). V dropped 4 bases and J dropped 8 bases, with 12 bases sitting between them. CDR3 length equals 14 residues. CDR1 and CDR2 from the germline V gene are LGHDT and YNNKEL (reference sequence). CDR3 bases: TGTGCCAGCAGCCGGGGCGGGAAAGATTCACCCCTCCACTTT. Amino acid sequence: CASSRGGKDSPLHF.

This clone was picked up a small number of times. The V call is TRBV9, the J call TRBJ2-1, with 7 bases matching TRBD2. Germline V gene data show CDR1 as SGDLS and CDR2 as YYNGEE. The CDR3 is made up of 13 amino acids. The V gene end was trimmed by 3 bases and the J gene end by 5 bases; junction bases not matched to a gene: 2. CDR3 sequence: CASSARGDNEQFF. Here the CDR3 DNA reads TGTGCCAGCAGCGCCCGGGGGGACAATGAGCAGTTCTTC.

V is TRBV6-5 and J is TRBJ1-2; no reliable D call. Germline lookup yields CDR1 MNHEY and CDR2 SVGAGI. With 2 bases removed from V and 7 bases from J, the gap between germline ends came to 11 bases. The CDR3 loop spans 13 amino acids. CDR3: CASSYARVGGYTF. Here the CDR3 DNA reads TGTGCCAGCAGTTACGCGAGGGTTGGTGGCTACACCTTC.

The V call is TRBV5-5, the J call TRBJ1-2; D uncertain. The CDR3 runs to 15 residues. Trimming took 3 bases from V and 5 from J, leaving 17 bases between them. Germline V lookup: CDR1 SGHKS, CDR2 YYEKEE (reference sequence). The DNA of the CDR3 is TGTGCCAGCAGCTATCGCACAGATTCTCATTATGGCTACACCTTC. The encoded protein is CASSYRTDSHYGYTF. Drawing the rest from reference TRBV5-5 and TRBJ1-2, the complete variable domain is DAGVTQSPTHLIKTRGQQVTLRCSPISGHKSVSWYQQVLGQGPQFIFQYYEKEERGRGNFPDRFSARQFPNYSSELNVNALLLGDSALYLCASSYRTDSHYGYTFGSGTRLTVV.

The chain couples TRBV28 to TRBJ1-3, with 7 bases that match TRBD1. This CDR3 has 17 residues. The germline V gene has CDR1 MDHEN and CDR2 SYDVKM. The V segment lost 5 bases and the J segment 0 bases; nucleotides outside the gene matches: 10. CDR3 protein: CASSTSGTAYSGNTIYF. The CDR3 DNA sequence: TGTGCCAGCAGTACCTCCGGGACAGCTTACTCTGGAAACACCATATATTTT.

The V gene is TRBV3-1 (or the pseudogene TRBV3-2), the J gene TRBJ1-2; possible D gene TRBD1, 5 bases. Trimming removed 2 bases at V and 5 bases at J, with 12 bases between. Germline values: CDR1 LGHDT, CDR2 YNNKEL (reference sequence). The CDR3 loop spans 14 amino acids. The CDR3 DNA reads as TGTGCCAGCAGCCAACAGGGCGCCCCGTATGGCTACACCTTC. It yields the protein CASSQQGAPYGYTF.

This chain connects TRBV29-1 to TRBJ2-3; TRBD2 matches at 12 bases. This CDR3 spans 14 amino acids. CDR1 and CDR2 (germline): SQVTM, ANQGSEA. V lost 6 bases and J lost 7; bases outside the gene matches: 8. The CDR3 reads CSVATSGGTNTQYF. CDR3 DNA: TGCAGCGTCGCGACTAGCGGGGGAACGAATACGCAGTATTTT.

The chain joins TRBV18 to TRBJ2-7; 11 nucleotides align to TRBD1. The CDR3 loop spans 14 amino acids. V trimming: 4 bases; J trimming: 10 bases; junction bases outside the gene matches: 9. Germline V gene lookup returns CDR1 KGHSH and CDR2 LQKENI. The CDR3 nucleotides read TGTGCCAGCTCACAACGGGGACAGGGGGGTTTCCAGTACTTC. Protein sequence: CASSQRGQGGFQYF.

V usage is TRBV7-8 and J usage is TRBJ2-7, with D possibly matching TRBD1 (6 bases). The length of the CDR3 is 15 residues. From germline, CDR1 is SGHVS and CDR2 FQNEAQ. V was trimmed by 5 bases and J by 4 bases, leaving 18 bases between them. CDR3 nucleotide sequence: TGTGCCAGCAGCCCGGACAGCTGGAACTCTTACGAGCAGTACTTC. Translation gives CASSPDSWNSYEQYF.

The chain joins TRBV16 to TRBJ1-2; 7 bases are shared with TRBD1. V shed 6 bases, J shed 5 bases, and the junction held 3 bases outside the gene matches. From germline, CDR1 is KGHSY and CDR2 FQNENV. The CDR3 contains 12 residues. The CDR3 sequence is CASRTTGYGYTF. The CDR3 region has the DNA TGTGCCAGCAGAACGACAGGGTATGGCTACACCTTC.

V gene TRBV15 combines with J gene TRBJ1-4; 10 bases agree with TRBD1. This CDR3 spans 15 amino acids. Germline CDR1 LNHNV, CDR2 YYDKDF (reference sequence). The ends lost 4 bases at V and 7 bases at J; junction bases unmatched: 6. CDR3 DNA sequence: TGTGCCACCAGCACCGGGACAGGGGAGGTTGAAAAACTGTTTTTT. Its translation is CATSTGTGEVEKLFF.

This chain connects TRBV9 to TRBJ2-2; weak D call: TRBD2 (5 bases). In germline, CDR1 is SGDLS, CDR2 YYNGEE. This CDR3 is 14 amino acids long. Trimming left V 0 bases short and J 3 bases short, with 6 bases between. Written as DNA, the CDR3 is TGTGCCAGCAGCGTAGGGGGAGACACCGGGGAGCTGTTTTTT. Translation: CASSVGGDTGELFF.

This clone was counted only a few times. The chain links TRBV6-5 to TRBJ1-1; 7 nucleotides match TRBD1. V was pared by 11 bases and J by 0 bases, with 6 bases of the junction left unmatched. The CDR3 is made up of 13 amino acids. Per the germline V gene, CDR1 is MNHEY and CDR2 is SVGAGI. The CDR3 sequence is CAAGGQMNTEAFF. CDR3 DNA: TGTGCCGCAGGGGGACAAATGAACACTGAAGCTTTCTTT.